The T cell receptor beta chain described here comes from a study of monozygotic twins with inflammatory bowel disease (dated by TCRdb to between 2019 and 2020). At the level of the whole study: A total of roughly 28 monozygotic twin pairs were included in the full study, comprising nine German pairs (four IBD-concordant, five IBD-discordant) and 19 IBD-discordant Danish pairs. Disease-associated traits were sought mainly through comparisons between IBD patients and their genetically identical healthy co-twins within discordant pairs. Each individual had, on average, about 151 000 unique TCRalpha sequences and 181 000 unique TCRbeta sequences available for analysis.

A roughly 2.5 ml peripheral blood sample was drawn into PAXgene tubes per donor and stored at -80°C. Total RNA was isolated from whole blood with the PAXgene blood miRNA kit on an automated QIAcube, without T cell sorting. Deep TCRalpha and TCRbeta repertoire profiling with unique molecular barcoding was performed on peripheral blood of monozygotic twin pairs concordant or discordant for inflammatory bowel disease. Smoking habits were recorded for all twin pairs, and each individual was classified as a current, former or never smoker. What the work shows at the level of the full study, not this receptor alone: Differing immunosuppressive treatments among patients may have added background noise and inter-individual variability to the repertoires. Fewer clonotypes were shared with other individuals by IBD patients than by healthy twins, most markedly in patients showing signs of disease activity. Concordant and discordant twins showed no difference in repertoire similarity, possibly because of limited statistical power. The analysis was unable to tell different T cell subtypes apart. A decrease in TCRbeta repertoire diversity, as measured by inverse Simpson index, was observed in IBD patients compared with their healthy co-twins. No single strong signal or clonotype linked to IBD turned up in the results, so the idea that one exists was not supported.

The library relied on 5' RACE. Preparation of each TCR library used about 3,200 ng of total RNA. For each sample, cDNA was synthesized in eight separate reactions using SMARTScribe reverse transcriptase. During cDNA synthesis, unique molecular identifiers containing a 6-nucleotide sample barcode were introduced by template switching. Amplification of TCRalpha and TCRbeta cDNA involved two nested PCRs of around 16 and 10 cycles, and each PCR was followed by bead purification. Before amplification, the cDNA was both treated with uracil DNA-glycosylase and purified with the QIAquick PCR purification kit. In the second PCR, Illumina TruSeq-compatible adapters and sample-specific barcodes were added. TapeStation and Qubit were used to check library quality and concentration, and roughly 4.6 ng of each library was pooled. The pooled libraries were sequenced with 2 x 100 bp reads and custom sequencing primers on an Illumina HiSeq2500 single-index Rapid Run. The source study handled its data this way. UMI-based consensus assembly with MiGEC version 1.2.6 was used to correct PCR and sequencing errors. MiXCR version 2.1.1 handled V(D)J alignment, clonotype assembly and CDR3 extraction. Gene usage, clonotype sharing and MAIT/NKT TCR abundance were normalised by analysing the top 1000, 10 000 and 20 000 clonotypes per sample. After downsampling to 27 000 UMIs, diversity was calculated as the inverse Simpson index using the vegan R package. Statistical testing used paired Mann-Whitney U tests on the discordant twin pairs and applied Benjamini-Hochberg correction for multiple testing. Through TCRdb reprocessing, the reads give one entry per CDR3 protein sequence; DNA is omitted. The V and J calls were determined by TCRdb, not by the authors. The table of this sample itemizes 160,000 or so distinct CDR3 sequences. The top ten hold 2% to 2.5% of the sample.

With regard to this clonotype: Its antigen specificity is not known.

The CDR3 starts with the cysteine, ends with the phenylalanine, and has 16 residues. No DNA accompanies this entry. CDR1 and CDR2, per the germline V gene, are SGHVS and FQNEAQ. Recombination joined TRBV7-8 with TRBJ2-1. Material for sequencing was blood. The source of this sequence is a human donor with ulcerative colitis or Crohn's disease, or a healthy co-twin of an affected twin (not recorded which). The CDR3 protein is CASSLGRNRRTSEQFF.